These 26 T cell receptor beta chains came from one sample sequenced in a study of siplizumab effects on memory and regulatory T cells. The repertoire was sequenced with immunoSEQ multiplex PCR; TCRdb's copy has only in-frame clones and lacks some. The table lists 70,000 or so clones, about 90% of them singletons. The material sequenced was CD8+ T cells sorted from blood. These receptors came from a human donor in good health.

The CDR3 bases are TGTGCCAGCAGTTATTCGGATCCCCAAGAGACCCAGTACTTC. This sequence encodes CASSYSDPQETQYF. V gene TRBV6-6 combines with J gene TRBJ2-5; D ambiguous. From germline, CDR1 is MNHNY and CDR2 SVGAGI (reference sequence). The length of the CDR3 is 14 residues. The germline V and J ends were trimmed by 3 bases and 1 base, with 9 bases remaining between them.

The chain combines TRBV27 with TRBJ2-7, with 7 nucleotides matching TRBD1. Germline-derived CDR1 and CDR2 are MNHEY and SMNVEV (reference sequence). The CDR3 covers 16 residues. Losses at the gene ends were 5 bases for V and 1 base for J; bases not matched to a gene: 11. CDR3: CASSTSGQSLSYEQYF. Written as DNA, the CDR3 is TGTGCCAGCAGTACCTCGGGACAGTCCCTTTCCTACGAGCAGTACTTC.

This chain connects TRBV5-1 to TRBJ1-2, with unresolved D. The germline V gene encodes CDR1 SGHRS and CDR2 YFSETQ. The CDR3 loop spans 15 amino acids. The germline V and J ends were trimmed by 0 bases and 0 bases, with 9 bases remaining between them. The CDR3 spells CASSLDLGSNYGYTF. The CDR3 nucleotides are TGCGCCAGCAGCTTGGATCTGGGATCTAACTATGGCTACACCTTC.

J is TRBJ2-7 and V is TRBV6-1; D gene ambiguous. The CDR3 runs 11 residues. Germline V gives CDR1 MNHNS, CDR2 SASEGT. The CDR3 reads CATDSYYEQYF. In nucleotides, the CDR3 is TGTGCTACCGACTCCTACTACGAGCAGTACTTC.

Details on this clone: The same CDR3 can be traced to other DNA sequences in this sample. The chain joins TRBV19 to TRBJ1-1; D is ambiguous. Germline V gene data show CDR1 as LNHDA and CDR2 as SQIVND (reference sequence). CDR3 length: 14 residues. Trimming cost V 7 bases and J 4 bases, with 16 bases left between them. The CDR3 coding sequence is TGTGCCAGTACCCCTTTAGCAGGTGTCACTGAAGCTTTCTTT. Translation: CASTPLAGVTEAFF.

This rearrangement joins TRBV30 to TRBJ2-7, with D possibly matching TRBD1 (6 bases). V was pared by 5 bases and J by 4 bases, with 18 bases between. The length of the CDR3 is 14 residues. Germline V lookup: CDR1 GTSNPN, CDR2 SVGIG (reference sequence). CDR3 region: CAWQSGTMLYEQYF. CDR3 coding DNA: TGTGCCTGGCAATCCGGGACAATGCTTTACGAGCAGTACTTC. The whole variable domain, filled in from reference TRBV30 and TRBJ2-7, reads SQTIHQWPATLVQPVGSPLSLECTVEGTSNPNLYWYRQAAGRGLQLLFYSVGIGQISSEVPQNLSASRPQDRQFILSSKKLLLSDSGFYLCAWQSGTMLYEQYFGPGTRLTVT.

This clone was observed a handful of times. Other DNA sequences of this sample code for an identical CDR3. The J gene is TRBJ1-1, the V gene TRBV6-5; D remains unclear. Germline V lookup: CDR1 MNHEY, CDR2 SVGAGI. V was pared by 0 bases and J by 4 bases, with 0 bases between. The CDR3 is 11 amino acids. Here the CDR3 DNA reads TGTGCCAGCAGTTACTCCACTGAAGCTTTCTTT. Encoded protein: CASSYSTEAFF.

The chain carries TRBV7-9 and TRBJ2-5; D not certain. The V and J ends lost 4 bases and 7 bases respectively, with 13 bases between them. This CDR3 spans 13 amino acids. CDR1 is SEHNR, CDR2 FQNEAQ, per germline (reference sequence). For the CDR3, the DNA is TGTGCCAGCAGCTCGGACCGGGTTAGGACCCAGTACTTC. Protein: CASSSDRVRTQYF.

V is TRBV7-9 and J is TRBJ1-4, with 10 positions matching TRBD1. The CDR3 totals 14 residues. Germline CDR1 reads SEHNR; CDR2 reads FQNEAQ (reference sequence). V lost 6 bases and J lost 8; bases outside the gene matches: 6. The CDR3, as DNA: TGTGCCAGCAGGAGGACAGGGGGTTTAGAAAAACTGTTTTTT. It specifies CASRRTGGLEKLFF. The complete variable domain, with remaining parts taken from reference TRBV7-9 and TRBJ1-4, reads DTGVSQNPRHKITKRGQNVTFRCDPISEHNRLYWYRQTLGQGPEFLTYFQNEAQLEKSRLLSDRFSAERPKGSFSTLEIQRTEQGDSAMYLCASRRTGGLEKLFFGSGTQLSVL.

The V and J genes are TRBV6-5 and TRBJ2-5; the D call may be TRBD1 or TRBD2 (5 bases each). Trimming stripped 2 bases from V and 5 bases from J, with 18 bases between. Germline values: CDR1 MNHEY, CDR2 SVGAGI. The CDR3 spans 16 residues. CDR3 nucleotides: TGTGCCAGCAGTTACGCAGGGACCTTGGCGGGTGAGACCCAGTACTTC. It is translated as CASSYAGTLAGETQYF.

The V call is TRBV4-1, the J call TRBJ2-7; D is undetermined. This CDR3 has 13 residues. Germline V lookup: CDR1 MGHRA, CDR2 YSYEKL. V was shortened by 3 bases and J by 5 bases, with 11 bases between the two germline ends. The chain's CDR3 is CASSQVPRDEQYF. DNA of the CDR3: TGCGCCAGCAGCCAGGTACCGCGAGACGAGCAGTACTTC.

The rearrangement uses TRBV27 and TRBJ2-1; 7 nucleotides agree with TRBD2. The V gene end was trimmed by 5 bases and the J gene end by 0 bases; junction bases not matched to a gene: 4. The length of the CDR3 is 15 residues. In germline, CDR1 is MNHEY, CDR2 SMNVEV (reference sequence). The CDR3 region is CASSLAASSYNEQFF. The CDR3 DNA follows: TGTGCCAGCAGTCTAGCGGCTAGCTCCTACAATGAGCAGTTCTTC.

As to this clone: The sample has other DNA sequences that encode this CDR3 too. The genes are TRBV18 and TRBJ2-7; D not certain. Trimming stripped 2 bases from V and 4 bases from J, with 9 bases between. Germline CDR1 is KGHSH and CDR2 is LQKENI. This CDR3 has 13 amino acids. CDR3 nucleotide sequence: TGTGCCAGCTCACCAGGTACATCGTACGAGCAGTACTTC. Translating it yields CASSPGTSYEQYF.

This sequence joins TRBV11-2 and TRBJ2-1, with 7 nucleotides matching TRBD2. J lost 4 bases, V lost 2 bases, and 5 bases had no gene match. There are 15 residues in the CDR3. Germline CDR1 and CDR2: SGHAT and FQNNGV. The CDR3 is CASSLTSGGYNEQFF. CDR3 DNA: TGTGCCAGCAGCTTAACGTCGGGAGGTTACAATGAGCAGTTCTTC.

This clone was seen only once. The genes are TRBV4-1 and TRBJ2-7; D call uncertain. V was pared by 4 bases and J by 2 bases, with 15 bases between. The germline V gene has CDR1 MGHRA and CDR2 YSYEKL. The CDR3 contains 15 residues. The CDR3 region has the DNA TGCGCCAGCAGCCTCGCGAGGCAGGCGACCTACGAGCAGTACTTC. Translating gives CASSLARQATYEQYF.

The chain recombines TRBV7-9 with TRBJ1-5; D unresolved. Trimming pared 5 bases from V and 10 bases from J, leaving 18 bases between. This CDR3 has 14 amino acids. CDR1 and CDR2 (germline): SEHNR, FQNEAQ (reference sequence). CDR3 coding DNA: TGTGCCAGCAGCCCACCGACTCAGTGGGAACCCCAGCATTTT. Encoded protein: CASSPPTQWEPQHF.

V is TRBV7-6 and J is TRBJ2-3, with a possible D match to TRBD2 (6 bases). V lost 4 bases to trimming and J lost 5 bases, with 13 bases between them. CDR3 length: 14 residues. Germline values: CDR1 SGHVS, CDR2 FNYEAQ. DNA of the CDR3: TGTGCCAGCAGCTATCAAACGGGGGTAGATACGCAGTATTTT. Translated: CASSYQTGVDTQYF.

The chain recombines TRBV5-4 with TRBJ2-5; possibly TRBD1 for D (5 bases). The CDR3 loop spans 17 amino acids. The ends were cut back, 4 bases at V and 1 base at J, with 20 bases in the middle. Germline V gene lookup returns CDR1 SGHNT and CDR2 YYREEE (reference sequence). CDR3 nucleotides: TGTGCCAGCAGCCCAGGCCCAGGGTCCCCACGCCAAGAGACCCAGTACTTC. This gives the protein CASSPGPGSPRQETQYF.

The chain carries TRBV9 and TRBJ2-7; D uncertain. This CDR3 has 13 amino acids. Germline CDR1 SGDLS, CDR2 YYNGEE. Trimming took off 0 bases at V and 5 bases at J, with 9 bases between the two ends. CDR3 in amino acids: CASSVVPDNEQYF. The CDR3 region has the DNA TGTGCCAGCAGCGTAGTGCCTGACAACGAGCAGTACTTC.

The chain employs TRBV6-5 and TRBJ2-7; D is unclear. The CDR3 runs 10 residues. Germline V CDR1 and CDR2: MNHEY, SVGAGI. With 8 bases removed from V and 4 bases from J, the gap between germline ends came to 6 bases. This CDR3 is CASGQYEQYF. The CDR3 nucleotides are TGTGCCAGCGGCCAATACGAGCAGTACTTC.

The chain has TRBV7-6 and TRBJ2-3; D remains unclear. Germline values: CDR1 SGHVS, CDR2 FNYEAQ. V lost 3 bases and J lost 6, with 22 bases in between. The CDR3 has 17 residues. The CDR3 spells CASSFQTGFRYTDTQYF. The CDR3 DNA sequence: TGTGCCAGCAGCTTCCAGACCGGATTCCGATACACCGATACGCAGTATTTT.

In its sample, this clone was seen once. The gene calls are TRBV2 and TRBJ2-1, with TRBD1 matching over 7 bases. CDR1 is SNHLY, CDR2 FYNNEI, per germline. After removal of 6 bases from V and 9 bases from J, the junction contained 11 bases not matched to a gene. CDR3 length: 14 residues. This CDR3 is CASSPGQNFVEQFF. In nucleotides, the CDR3 is TGTGCCAGCAGCCCGGGACAGAATTTTGTTGAGCAGTTCTTC.

The rearrangement links TRBV4-1 to TRBJ2-3; the D is unclear. Germline-derived CDR1 and CDR2 are MGHRA and YSYEKL. This CDR3 contains 14 residues. V lost 1 base to trimming and J lost 1 base, with 6 bases between them. The CDR3 spells CASSQGFGTDTQYF. The CDR3 DNA reads as TGCGCCAGCAGCCAAGGATTTGGCACAGATACGCAGTATTTT.

This clone was recorded only once. V and J are TRBV6-4 and TRBJ2-2; no definite D call. CDR3 length: 13 amino acids. The V and J ends lost 2 bases and 5 bases respectively, with 6 bases between them. The germline gives CDR1 MRHNA, CDR2 SNTAGT. The CDR3 DNA reads TGTGCCAGCAGTGACCTGCTGACCGGGGAGCTGTTTTTT. Translation gives CASSDLLTGELFF.

V usage is TRBV11-3 and J usage is TRBJ1-6; D possibly corresponds to TRBD1 (5 bases). V shed 10 bases and J shed 4 bases, with 23 bases lying between them. The CDR3 extends over 17 amino acids. Looked up from germline, CDR1 is SGHNT and CDR2 is YENEEA. The CDR3 nucleotides are TGTGCCATCGGAAATCCCGGACGGACAAGTTATAATTCACCCCTCCACTTT. It specifies CAIGNPGRTSYNSPLHF.

The chain couples TRBV2 to TRBJ2-3; tentative D call: TRBD1 (5 bases). This CDR3 contains 13 residues. The V gene's germline CDR1 is SNHLY and CDR2 FYNNEI. The ends were cut back, 8 bases at V and 2 bases at J, with 11 bases in the middle. Here the CDR3 DNA reads TGTGCCAGCCTAGACAGATACACAGATACGCAGTATTTT. Residues: CASLDRYTDTQYF.